A selection of T cell receptor beta chains follows, all from one sample in a study of cytomegalovirus exposure and HLA in healthy donors. This table comes from immunoSEQ multiplex PCR, and its TCRdb copy is limited to in-frame clones, with some not included. The repertoire holds 120,000 or so clones, with 88% as singletons. Material for sequencing was PBMCs. Every receptor here comes from a man younger than 35 in good health and CMV-seronegative. CDR3s include the opening cysteine and the closing phenylalanine or tryptophan. D genes are given only for firm matches. The size field is filled for only some rows; it gives once, few, many or a size class.

J gene: TRBJ2-7
CDR3 length: 15
V gene: TRBV6-5
D gene: -
clone size: once
CDR3 protein: CASSYSSGSPGEQYF
CDR3 DNA: TGTGCCAGCAGTTACTCTTCCGGGAGTCCTGGCGAGCAGTACTTC

J gene: TRBJ2-7
CDR3 length: 15
V gene: TRBV7-9
D gene: -
clone size: -
CDR3 protein: CASSLGSGRANEQYF
CDR3 DNA: TGTGCCAGCAGCTTAGGGTCTGGCAGAGCGAATGAGCAGTACTTC

J gene: TRBJ2-1
CDR3 length: 16
V gene: TRBV18
D gene: -
clone size: -
CDR3 protein: CASSPREGGGVNEQFF
CDR3 DNA: TGTGCCAGCTCACCACGAGAGGGAGGTGGGGTCAATGAGCAGTTCTTC

J gene: TRBJ1-2
CDR3 length: 14
V gene: TRBV5-1
D gene: -
clone size: -
CDR3 protein: CASSLAGVNYGYTF
CDR3 DNA: TGCGCCAGCAGCTTGGCAGGGGTTAACTATGGCTACACCTTC

J gene: TRBJ2-7
CDR3 length: 15
V gene: TRBV7-2
D gene: TRBD2
clone size: -
CDR3 protein: CASSLVGLALNEQYF
CDR3 DNA: TGTGCCAGCAGCTTAGTGGGACTAGCATTGAACGAGCAGTACTTC

J gene: TRBJ2-1
CDR3 length: 17
V gene: TRBV27
D gene: -
clone size: -
CDR3 protein: CASSFLSWNGGTNEQFF
CDR3 DNA: TGTGCCAGCAGCTTTCTCTCTTGGAATGGAGGCACAAATGAGCAGTTCTTC

J gene: TRBJ1-1
CDR3 length: 12
V gene: TRBV10-2
D gene: -
clone size: -
CDR3 protein: CASSVVGGGAFF
CDR3 DNA: TGCGCCAGCAGTGTTGTTGGGGGCGGAGCTTTCTTT

J gene: TRBJ2-3
CDR3 length: 15
V gene: TRBV4-1
D gene: -
clone size: -
CDR3 protein: CASSQVGGRADTQYF
CDR3 DNA: TGCGCCAGCAGCCAAGTGGGGGGAAGGGCAGATACGCAGTATTTT

J gene: TRBJ1-5
CDR3 length: 14
V gene: TRBV2
D gene: -
clone size: once
CDR3 protein: CASRETESNQPQHF
CDR3 DNA: TGTGCCAGCAGAGAGACAGAGAGCAATCAGCCCCAGCATTTT

J gene: TRBJ1-3
CDR3 length: 14
V gene: TRBV27
D gene: TRBD1
clone size: -
CDR3 protein: CASSSGTAGNTIYF
CDR3 DNA: TGTGCCAGCAGTTCCGGGACAGCTGGAAACACCATATATTTT

J gene: TRBJ1-4
CDR3 length: 14
V gene: TRBV5-6
D gene: -
clone size: -
CDR3 protein: CASSFRRVSEKLFF
CDR3 DNA: TGTGCCAGCAGCTTTCGGAGGGTTAGCGAAAAACTGTTTTTT

J gene: TRBJ1-1
CDR3 length: 14
V gene: TRBV4-1
D gene: -
clone size: once
CDR3 protein: CASSPQERNTEAFF
CDR3 DNA: TGCGCCAGCAGCCCACAGGAGCGGAACACTGAAGCTTTCTTT

J gene: TRBJ2-7
CDR3 length: 12
V gene: TRBV5-4
D gene: -
clone size: -
CDR3 protein: CASSLYSYEQYF
CDR3 DNA: TGTGCCAGCAGCCTCTACTCCTACGAGCAGTACTTC

J gene: TRBJ2-7
CDR3 length: 14
V gene: TRBV5-5
D gene: TRBD1
clone size: -
CDR3 protein: CASSYGTGPYEQYF
CDR3 DNA: TGTGCCAGCAGCTACGGGACAGGGCCCTACGAGCAGTACTTC

J gene: TRBJ2-3
CDR3 length: 16
V gene: TRBV27
D gene: -
clone size: many
CDR3 protein: CASRVSQRPSTDTQYF
CDR3 DNA: TGTGCCAGCAGGGTGTCGCAGCGCCCCAGCACAGATACGCAGTATTTT

J gene: TRBJ1-1
CDR3 length: 13
V gene: TRBV27
D gene: -
clone size: -
CDR3 protein: CASSLTVNTEAFF
CDR3 DNA: TGTGCCAGCAGTTTAACAGTGAACACTGAAGCTTTCTTT

J gene: TRBJ2-1
CDR3 length: 15
V gene: TRBV12-5
D gene: TRBD1
clone size: -
CDR3 protein: CASGLGGQDYNEQFF
CDR3 DNA: TGTGCTAGTGGTTTGGGGGGACAGGATTACAATGAGCAGTTCTTC